This record covers a single TCR beta chain. This entry belongs to a study of blood T cell repertoires in COVID-19. Across the whole study: Collection of acute and convalescent COVID-19 samples took place in the United States, Italy and Spain. Sample material is recorded as cDNA or gDNA derived from T cells, B-cell-depleted T cells, or PBMCs.

Study processing details: Amplification of reference gene primers provided the estimated nucleated cell counts. Using immunoSEQ multiplex PCR, the repertoire was profiled, and TCRdb retains in-frame clones only, with some absent. Clone size and the V and J calls come from that table; the DNA yielded D and trimming. This table has 350,000 to 450,000 clones, approximately 86% appearing once. The sequenced sample consisted of peripheral blood. The TCR sequence derives from a human donor in a cohort sampled during active COVID-19.

The CDR3 protein is CASSLGQGAGETQYF. The CDR3 nucleotides are TGTGCCAGCAGCTTGGGACAGGGGGCAGGAGAGACCCAGTACTTC. The chain combines TRBV5-6 with TRBJ2-5; 10 bases are shared with TRBD1. The CDR3 is 15 amino acids. V lost 0 bases, J lost 4 bases, and 3 bases stayed unmatched. Germline V lookup: CDR1 SGHDT, CDR2 YYEEEE.